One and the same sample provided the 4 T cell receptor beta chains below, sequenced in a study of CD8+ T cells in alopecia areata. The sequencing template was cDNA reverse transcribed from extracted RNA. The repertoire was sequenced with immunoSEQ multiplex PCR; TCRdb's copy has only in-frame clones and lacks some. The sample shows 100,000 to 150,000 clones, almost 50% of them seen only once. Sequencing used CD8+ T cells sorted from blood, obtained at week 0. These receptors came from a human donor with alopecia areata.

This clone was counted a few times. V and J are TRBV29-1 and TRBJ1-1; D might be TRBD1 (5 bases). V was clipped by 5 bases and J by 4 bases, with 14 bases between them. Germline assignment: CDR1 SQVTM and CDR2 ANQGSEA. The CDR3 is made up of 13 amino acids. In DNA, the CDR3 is TGCAGCGTTTTTGACGGAGGGACCACTGAAGCTTTCTTT. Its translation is CSVFDGGTTEAFF.

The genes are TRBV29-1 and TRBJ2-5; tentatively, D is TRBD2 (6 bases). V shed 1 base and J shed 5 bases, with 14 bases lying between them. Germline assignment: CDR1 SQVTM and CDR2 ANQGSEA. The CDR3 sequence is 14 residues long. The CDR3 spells CSVEGRGGMETQYF. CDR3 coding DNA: TGCAGCGTTGAAGGCCGTGGAGGGATGGAGACCCAGTACTTC.

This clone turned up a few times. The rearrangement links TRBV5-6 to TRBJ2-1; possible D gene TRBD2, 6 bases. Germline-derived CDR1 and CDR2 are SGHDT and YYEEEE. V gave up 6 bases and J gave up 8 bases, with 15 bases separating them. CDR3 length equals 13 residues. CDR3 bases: TGTGCCAGCACCGAGACTAGTCAATATGAGCAGTTCTTC. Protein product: CASTETSQYEQFF.

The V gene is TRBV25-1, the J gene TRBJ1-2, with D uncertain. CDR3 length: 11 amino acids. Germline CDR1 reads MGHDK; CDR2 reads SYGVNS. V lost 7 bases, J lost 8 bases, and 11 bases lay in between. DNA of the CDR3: TGTGCCAGCAAAGCGGGAGGCGGCTACACCTTC. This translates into CASKAGGGYTF.